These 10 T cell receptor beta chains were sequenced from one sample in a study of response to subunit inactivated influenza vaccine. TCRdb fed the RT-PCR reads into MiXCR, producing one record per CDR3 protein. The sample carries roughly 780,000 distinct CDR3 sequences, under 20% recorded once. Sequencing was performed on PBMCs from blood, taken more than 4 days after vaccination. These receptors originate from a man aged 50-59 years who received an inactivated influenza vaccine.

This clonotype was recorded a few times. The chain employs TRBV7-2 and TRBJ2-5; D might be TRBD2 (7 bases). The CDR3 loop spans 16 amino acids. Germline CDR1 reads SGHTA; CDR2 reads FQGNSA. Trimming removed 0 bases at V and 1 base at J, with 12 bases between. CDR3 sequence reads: CASSLAGGGTQETQYF. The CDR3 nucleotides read TGTGCCAGCAGCTTAGCGGGAGGGGGGACCCAAGAGACCCAGTACTTC.

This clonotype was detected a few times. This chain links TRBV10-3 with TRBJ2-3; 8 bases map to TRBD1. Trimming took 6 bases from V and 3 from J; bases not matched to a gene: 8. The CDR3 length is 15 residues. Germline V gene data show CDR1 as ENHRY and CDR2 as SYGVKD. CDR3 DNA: TGTGCCATCAGGACGGGAACAGGGGGAACAGATACGCAGTATTTT. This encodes CAIRTGTGGTDTQYF.

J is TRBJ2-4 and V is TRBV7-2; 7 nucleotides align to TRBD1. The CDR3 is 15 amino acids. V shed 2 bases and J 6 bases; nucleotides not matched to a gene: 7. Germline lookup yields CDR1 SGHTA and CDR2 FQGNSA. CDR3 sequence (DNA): TGTGCCAGCAGCTTAATAGGGGGCGCAGGAAACATTCAGTACTTC. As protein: CASSLIGGAGNIQYF.

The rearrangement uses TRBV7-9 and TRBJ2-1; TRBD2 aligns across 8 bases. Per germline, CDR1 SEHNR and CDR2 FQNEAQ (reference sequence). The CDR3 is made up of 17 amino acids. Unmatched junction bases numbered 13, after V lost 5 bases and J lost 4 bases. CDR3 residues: CASSKRGSGRSYNEQFF. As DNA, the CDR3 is TGTGCCAGCAGCAAGAGGGGGAGCGGGAGATCGTACAATGAGCAGTTCTTC.

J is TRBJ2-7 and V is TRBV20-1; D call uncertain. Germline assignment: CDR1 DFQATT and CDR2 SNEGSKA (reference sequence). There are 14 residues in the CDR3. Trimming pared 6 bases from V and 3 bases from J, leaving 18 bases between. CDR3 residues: CSAPPTTGVYEQYF. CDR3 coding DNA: TGCAGTGCCCCCCCCACAACCGGAGTCTACGAGCAGTACTTC.

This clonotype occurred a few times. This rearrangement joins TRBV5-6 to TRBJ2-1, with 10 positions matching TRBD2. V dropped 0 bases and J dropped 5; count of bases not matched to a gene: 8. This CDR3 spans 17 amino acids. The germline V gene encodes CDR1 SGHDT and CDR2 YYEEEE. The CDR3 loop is CASSLDLAGASHNEQFF. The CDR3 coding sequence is TGTGCCAGCAGCTTGGACCTAGCGGGAGCTAGCCACAATGAGCAGTTCTTC.

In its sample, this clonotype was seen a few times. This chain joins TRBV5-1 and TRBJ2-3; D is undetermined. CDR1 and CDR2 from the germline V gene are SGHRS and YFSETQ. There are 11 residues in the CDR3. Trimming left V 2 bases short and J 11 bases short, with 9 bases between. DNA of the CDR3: TGCGCCAGCAGCTTAGCAGAAGTGCAGTATTTT. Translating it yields CASSLAEVQYF.

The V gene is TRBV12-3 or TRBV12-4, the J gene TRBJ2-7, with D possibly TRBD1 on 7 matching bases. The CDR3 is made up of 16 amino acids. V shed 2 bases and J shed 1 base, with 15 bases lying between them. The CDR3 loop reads CASSLTGQGGSYEQYF. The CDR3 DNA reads TGTGCCAGCAGTTTAACGGGGCAGGGGGGATCCTACGAGCAGTACTTC.

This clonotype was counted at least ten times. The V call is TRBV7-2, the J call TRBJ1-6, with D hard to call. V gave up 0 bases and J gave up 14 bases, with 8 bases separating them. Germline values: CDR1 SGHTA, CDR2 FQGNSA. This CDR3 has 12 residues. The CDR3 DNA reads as TGTGCCAGCAGCTTAGCGGGGTTAACCCTCCACTTT. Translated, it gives CASSLAGLTLHF.

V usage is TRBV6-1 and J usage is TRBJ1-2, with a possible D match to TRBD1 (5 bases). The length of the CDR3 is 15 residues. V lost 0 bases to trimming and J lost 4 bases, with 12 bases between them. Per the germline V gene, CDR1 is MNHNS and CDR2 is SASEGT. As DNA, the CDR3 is TGTGCCAGCAGTGAAGCGAATACAGGAGCCTATGGCTACACCTTC. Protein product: CASSEANTGAYGYTF.